These 32 T cell receptor beta chains came from one sample sequenced in a study of blood T cell repertoires in COVID-19. The assay was immunoSEQ multiplex PCR, and TCRdb's table has in-frame clones only and misses some. Here the sample spans about 430,000 clones, roughly 84% being singletons. The sequencing input was PBMCs or T cells enriched from blood (not recorded which). The receptors originated from a woman under 30 who had been exposed to COVID-19.

This clone was observed a single time. The V and J genes are TRBV4-1 and TRBJ2-1; 9 positions match TRBD2. V gave up 1 base and J gave up 7 bases; unmatched junction bases: 11. The CDR3 has 17 amino acids. Germline V gene lookup returns CDR1 MGHRA and CDR2 YSYEKL. The CDR3 nucleotides read TGCGCCAGCAGCCAAGGAGTAGCGGGAGTGGTAACGAATGAGCAGTTCTTC. This encodes CASSQGVAGVVTNEQFF.

The gene calls are TRBV9 and TRBJ2-5; 8 positions agree with TRBD2. CDR1 and CDR2 (germline): SGDLS, YYNGEE. The length of the CDR3 is 16 residues. Losses at the gene ends were 0 bases for V and 5 bases for J; bases not matched to a gene: 9. The CDR3 is CASSVDEAGVWETQYF. CDR3 nucleotides: TGTGCCAGCAGCGTAGATGAAGCGGGAGTTTGGGAGACCCAGTACTTC.

This clone appeared a few times. The CDR3 reads CASSFSLSGRGHEQYF. Written as DNA, the CDR3 is TGTGCCAGCAGTTTCTCACTTAGCGGGAGGGGCCACGAGCAGTACTTC. The rearrangement joins TRBV28 to TRBJ2-7; 11 bases are shared with TRBD2. Trimming at V came to 3 bases and at J to 5 bases, leaving 9 bases not matched to a gene. The CDR3 length is 16 residues. In germline, CDR1 is MDHEN, CDR2 SYDVKM.

This clone was seen more than once but under ten times. The chain's CDR3 is CASSPQGAFSRSGYTF. The CDR3 DNA follows: TGTGCCAGCAGCCCGCAGGGGGCATTTTCTCGTTCTGGCTACACCTTC. This chain links TRBV7-9 with TRBJ1-2, with 8 bases aligning to TRBD1. Germline CDR1 and CDR2: SEHNR and FQNEAQ (reference sequence). This CDR3 is 16 amino acids long. Germline trimming cut 5 bases from V and 7 bases from J; bases unmatched to any gene: 15.

This chain links TRBV28 with TRBJ1-1; D unclear. There are 14 residues in the CDR3. With 2 bases removed from V and 10 bases from J, the gap between germline ends came to 17 bases. From germline, CDR1 is MDHEN and CDR2 SYDVKM. CDR3 sequence reads: CASSLVVEVRGAFF. CDR3 coding DNA: TGTGCCAGCAGTTTAGTAGTGGAGGTTCGGGGAGCTTTCTTT.

V is TRBV9 and J is TRBJ2-6, with TRBD2 identical over 12 bases. Looked up from germline, CDR1 is SGDLS and CDR2 is YYNGEE. Germline trimming cut 2 bases from V and 4 bases from J; bases unmatched to any gene: 13. This CDR3 is built from 20 residues. In nucleotides, the CDR3 is TGTGCCAGCAGCGTGACTAGCGGGGGTGCGTTGGGATCCGGGGCCAACGTCCTGACTTTC. Translation: CASSVTSGGALGSGANVLTF.

The rearrangement uses TRBV12-5 and TRBJ2-2; 7 nucleotides align to TRBD1. The ends lost 6 bases at V and 2 bases at J; junction bases unmatched: 12. CDR1 and CDR2 (germline): LGHNT, FRNRAP. The length of the CDR3 is 17 residues. CDR3 nucleotides: TGTGCTAGTGGACGAACGACCGGGACAGTAAACACCGGGGAGCTGTTTTTT. It encodes CASGRTTGTVNTGELFF.

The rearrangement links TRBV6-2 or TRBV6-3 to TRBJ2-7, with D unresolved. This CDR3 is 14 amino acids long. The germline V and J ends were trimmed by 2 bases and 3 bases, with 11 bases remaining between them. Germline V lookup: CDR1 MNHEY, CDR2 SVGEGT. CDR3 sequence reads: CASSYRGGDYEQYF. The CDR3 DNA reads TGTGCCAGCAGTTACCGAGGCGGAGACTACGAGCAGTACTTC.

In its sample, this clone was seen once. The chain's CDR3 is CASSTAGTGEEKLFF. Here the CDR3 DNA reads TGTGCCAGCAGCACCGCCGGGACAGGGGAAGAAAAACTGTTTTTT. The V and J genes are TRBV5-6 and TRBJ1-4, with TRBD1 matching 10 bases. CDR1 is SGHDT and CDR2 is YYEEEE in the germline V gene. V trimming: 4 bases; J trimming: 8 bases; junction bases outside the gene matches: 8. This CDR3 is 15 amino acids long.

The rearrangement links TRBV24-1 to TRBJ2-3; D perhaps matches TRBD1 (5 bases). The CDR3 totals 15 residues. From germline, CDR1 is KGHDR and CDR2 SFDVKD. Deletions cut 1 base from V and 6 bases from J, with 13 bases between. The CDR3 protein is CATSDFDSLTDTQYF. The CDR3 nucleotides are TGTGCCACCAGTGATTTCGACAGCCTCACGGATACGCAGTATTTT.

This clone has a handful of counts. This rearrangement joins TRBV7-2 to TRBJ1-2, with TRBD1 matching 7 bases. This CDR3 is built from 13 residues. V dropped 6 bases and J dropped 2; count of bases not matched to a gene: 3. CDR1 and CDR2 from the germline V gene are SGHTA and FQGNSA. The CDR3 nucleotides read TGTGCCAGCAGTAGGACAGGAAACTATGGCTACACCTTC. Translation gives CASSRTGNYGYTF.

The V gene is TRBV18, the J gene TRBJ1-1; D is unresolved. CDR1 and CDR2 from the germline V gene are KGHSH and LQKENI. CDR3 length equals 12 residues. Trimming stripped 6 bases from V and 3 bases from J, with 8 bases between. The CDR3 coding sequence is TGTGCCAGCTCTACCGGGGACACTGAAGCTTTCTTT. Translated, it gives CASSTGDTEAFF. The whole variable domain, remainder taken from reference TRBV18 and TRBJ1-1, is NAGVMQNPRHLVRRRGQEARLRCSPMKGHSHVYWYRQLPEEGLKFMVYLQKENIIDESGMPKERFSAEFPKEGPSILRIQQVVRGDSAAYFCASSTGDTEAFFGQGTRLTVV.

V gene TRBV20-1 combines with J gene TRBJ1-2; weak D call: TRBD1 (5 bases). This CDR3 is 14 amino acids long. Germline V lookup: CDR1 DFQATT, CDR2 SNEGSKA (reference sequence). Trimming pared 3 bases from V and 5 bases from J, leaving 16 bases between. CDR3 sequence: CSASPGRGWYGYTF. CDR3 in DNA: TGCAGTGCTAGTCCAGGGCGGGGATGGTATGGCTACACCTTC.

This clone was counted a single time. This chain uses TRBV6-2 or TRBV6-3 with TRBJ1-1, with a weak D call TRBD1 (6 bases). Germline V lookup: CDR1 MNHEY, CDR2 SVGEGT. There are 14 residues in the CDR3. V lost 4 bases to trimming and J lost 3 bases, with 12 bases between them. The CDR3 DNA follows: TGTGCCAGCAGTTTATCAGGGGAAGACACTGAAGCTTTCTTT. Translated: CASSLSGEDTEAFF.

This clone is a singleton in its sample. The chain is built from TRBV6-5 and TRBJ2-7, with 9 bases identical to TRBD1. The J segment lost 7 bases and the V segment lost 6 bases, leaving 13 bases of the junction unmatched. The CDR3 has 15 residues. Germline values: CDR1 MNHEY, CDR2 SVGAGI. The CDR3 loop reads CASSLTGQGRGEQYF. CDR3 coding DNA: TGTGCCAGCAGCCTGACTGGACAGGGGAGGGGTGAGCAGTACTTC.

The genes are TRBV27 and TRBJ1-4, with 9 bases fitting TRBD1. J lost 8 bases, V lost 5 bases, and 9 bases had no gene match. The CDR3 runs to 15 residues. CDR1 and CDR2 from the germline V gene are MNHEY and SMNVEV (reference sequence). CDR3 region: CASSPPGTGREKLFF. The DNA of the CDR3 is TGTGCCAGCAGTCCCCCCGGGACAGGGAGGGAAAAACTGTTTTTT.

J is TRBJ1-4 and V is TRBV5-1, with a possible D match to TRBD1 (6 bases). The CDR3 covers 15 residues. Germline V gene lookup returns CDR1 SGHRS and CDR2 YFSETQ. The V end was cut by 5 bases, the J end by 7 bases, with 18 bases between. This CDR3 reads CASRKTGTQTEKLFF. As DNA, the CDR3 is TGCGCCAGCAGGAAGACCGGGACACAAACTGAAAAACTGTTTTTT. The whole variable domain, remainder taken from reference TRBV5-1 and TRBJ1-4, is KAGVTQTPRYLIKTRGQQVTLSCSPISGHRSVSWYQQTPGQGLQFLFEYFSETQRNKGNFPGRFSGRQFSNSRSEMNVSTLELGDSALYLCASRKTGTQTEKLFFGSGTQLSVL.

The V call is TRBV28, the J call TRBJ2-1; TRBD2 agrees at 9 bases. This CDR3 spans 15 amino acids. V lost 1 base to trimming and J lost 9 bases; unmatched junction nucleotides: 7. CDR1 and CDR2 (germline): MDHEN, SYDVKM. The CDR3: CASSLFSGGRGEQFF. CDR3 sequence (DNA): TGTGCCAGCAGTTTATTCAGCGGGGGGCGGGGTGAGCAGTTCTTC.

V is TRBV5-6 and J is TRBJ1-4; D unclear. Trimming left V 0 bases short and J 0 bases short, with 12 bases between. CDR1 and CDR2 from the germline V gene are SGHDT and YYEEEE. CDR3 length: 17 residues. CDR3 sequence: CASSLAGAYATNEKLFF. CDR3 DNA: TGTGCCAGCAGCTTGGCCGGAGCCTATGCAACTAATGAAAAACTGTTTTTT.

The chain uses TRBV25-1 and TRBJ1-1; D is unclear. This CDR3 region has 13 residues. The ends were cut back, 4 bases at V and 6 bases at J, with 12 bases in the middle. The germline gives CDR1 MGHDK, CDR2 SYGVNS. The CDR3 DNA reads as TGTGCCAGCAGTGCCCCCGGGTATCCTGAAGCTTTCTTT. It encodes CASSAPGYPEAFF.

J is TRBJ2-6 and V is TRBV14, with D maybe TRBD1 (5 bases). Germline values: CDR1 SGHDN, CDR2 FVKESK. The ends were cut back, 7 bases at V and 4 bases at J, with 11 bases in the middle. This CDR3 is 14 amino acids long. CDR3 nucleotide sequence: TGTGCCAGCACAGGACAACCCGGGGCCAACGTCCTGACTTTC. Protein: CASTGQPGANVLTF. Complete variable domain (other parts from reference TRBV14 and TRBJ2-6): EAGVTQFPSHSVIEKGQTVTLRCDPISGHDNLYWYRRVMGKEIKFLLHFVKESKQDESGMPNNRFLAERTGGTYSTLKVQPAELEDSGVYFCASTGQPGANVLTFGAGSRLTVL.

The rearrangement links TRBV30 to TRBJ1-4; D not certain. The V end lost 5 bases, the J end lost 8 bases, and 9 bases lay between the germline ends. The CDR3 sequence is 11 residues long. The germline V gene has CDR1 GTSNPN and CDR2 SVGIG (reference sequence). The CDR3 region is CAWGRGEKLFF. The CDR3 DNA reads TGTGCCTGGGGCCGCGGAGAAAAACTGTTTTTT.

The chain recombines TRBV19 with TRBJ1-5; D may be TRBD1 (5 bases). The CDR3 sequence is 16 residues long. The V gene's germline CDR1 is LNHDA and CDR2 SQIVND (reference sequence). Trimming stripped 5 bases from V and 3 bases from J, with 17 bases between. The CDR3, as DNA: TGTGCCAGTAGTCTCCGGCAGGGTTGGGACAATCAGCCCCAGCATTTT. It specifies CASSLRQGWDNQPQHF.

This clone was seen a single time. The gene calls are TRBV5-8 and TRBJ1-5, with 9 nucleotides matching TRBD1. The germline V gene encodes CDR1 SGHTS and CDR2 YDEGEE. The length of the CDR3 is 15 residues. Trimming removed 4 bases from V and 6 bases from J; junction bases left unmatched: 8. In nucleotides, the CDR3 is TGTGCCAGCAGCCAGGGACAGGGACCCATTCAGCCCCAGCATTTT. It translates to CASSQGQGPIQPQHF.

CDR3 nucleotides: TGTGCCAGTAGGGATGGACTAGCTCCTTACGAGACCCAGTACTTC. Its translation is CASRDGLAPYETQYF. The chain couples TRBV19 to TRBJ2-5, with 8 nucleotides matching TRBD2. Germline CDR1 LNHDA, CDR2 SQIVND (reference sequence). The CDR3 has 15 residues. J was trimmed by 5 bases and V by 6 bases; bases with no gene match: 11.

The chain joins TRBV30 to TRBJ1-6; 9 bases are a match to TRBD1. The trim removed 3 bases at V and 8 bases at J, leaving 5 bases unmatched. CDR3 length: 14 residues. Germline lookup yields CDR1 GTSNPN and CDR2 SVGIG (reference sequence). The CDR3 bases are TGTGCCTGGAGGCCGGGACAGGGTTATTCACCCCTCCACTTT. This encodes CAWRPGQGYSPLHF.

In this sample, this clone turned up a few times. V is TRBV3-1 (or the pseudogene TRBV3-2) and J is TRBJ2-1, with D possibly being TRBD2 (6 bases). Trimming stripped 1 base from V and 6 bases from J, with 13 bases between. Looked up from germline, CDR1 is LGHDT and CDR2 is YNNKEL (reference sequence). This CDR3 is 15 amino acids long. The CDR3 is CASSQAAGLSNEQFF. The CDR3, as DNA: TGTGCCAGCAGCCAAGCTGCGGGATTAAGCAATGAGCAGTTCTTC.

The rearrangement links TRBV9 to TRBJ2-1; the match to TRBD1 covers 7 bases. The CDR3 spans 11 residues. CDR1 and CDR2 from the germline V gene are SGDLS and YYNGEE. J gave up 12 bases and V 0 bases, and 0 bases lay outside the gene matches. The CDR3 region has the DNA TGTGCCAGCAGCGTAGAGGGGGCGCAGTTCTTC. Translation gives CASSVEGAQFF.

This chain uses TRBV9 with TRBJ2-3; 11 bases line up with TRBD1. This CDR3 region has 18 residues. Germline V gene data show CDR1 as SGDLS and CDR2 as YYNGEE. V was clipped by 1 base and J by 3 bases; unmatched bases: 10. DNA of the CDR3: TGTGCCAGCAGCGTATCTTTAAGGACAGGGGGCTTGACAGATACGCAGTATTTT. Translation gives CASSVSLRTGGLTDTQYF.

This chain uses TRBV19 with TRBJ2-7; D may be TRBD1 (6 bases). The V gene's germline CDR1 is LNHDA and CDR2 SQIVND (reference sequence). Between the trimmed V and J ends, which lost 6 bases and 0 bases, there was a span of 12 bases. This CDR3 region has 14 residues. The CDR3 nucleotides are TGTGCCAGTAGCCAGGACAGAAACTCCTACGAGCAGTACTTC. As protein: CASSQDRNSYEQYF.

This chain joins TRBV5-3 and TRBJ1-5, with unresolved D. TRBV5-3 is annotated as an ORF whose role is uncertain. The V gene lost 4 bases and the J gene lost 6 bases, with 14 bases spanning the gap. The CDR3 is made up of 14 amino acids. Here the CDR3 reads CARSREGCCQPQHF. The CDR3 DNA reads TGTGCCAGAAGCCGAGAGGGTTGTTGTCAGCCCCAGCATTTT.

The chain combines TRBV15 with TRBJ1-2; D is ambiguous. This CDR3 is 12 amino acids long. Trimming shortened V by 6 bases and J by 0 bases, and 5 bases separated the two germline ends. Germline lookup yields CDR1 LNHNV and CDR2 YYDKDF (reference sequence). This CDR3 reads CATSRSNYGYTF. The DNA of the CDR3 is TGTGCCACCAGTCGTTCTAACTATGGCTACACCTTC.